The 32 T cell receptor beta chains in this list originate from one sample, sequenced in a study of T cells after yellow fever vaccination. TCRdb reprocessed the 5' RACE reads via MiXCR and lists one record per CDR3 protein. The data hold around 260,000 distinct CDR3 sequences, with around 5.2% observed a single time. This material consisted of CD4+ T cells sorted from PBMCs, taken on the day of the yellow fever booster vaccination. The source of these receptors is a man aged 18-30 years who received the YFV17D yellow fever vaccine.

Worth noting for this clonotype: A much larger clone differs by one base, so this may be a read error. V is TRBV11-2 and J is TRBJ2-1; weak D call: TRBD2 (5 bases). The V end lost 8 bases, the J end lost 0 bases, and 11 bases lay between the germline ends. The CDR3 has 14 residues. Germline values: CDR1 SGHAT, CDR2 FQNNGV. DNA of the CDR3: TGTGCCAGCTGCCTCACTAGCTCCTACAATGAGCAGTTCTTC. Translating it yields CASCLTSSYNEQFF.

In regard to this clonotype: A read error may produce the germline difference seen at one junction end. This chain uses TRBV6-2 or TRBV6-3 with TRBJ2-2, with a tentative D call TRBD1 (6 bases). In germline, CDR1 is MNHEY, CDR2 SVGEGT. This CDR3 has 15 residues. The DNA for the CDR3 is TGTGCCAGCAGCCCCTTCCAGGGGAACCCCGGGGAGCTGTTTTTT. This sequence encodes CASSPFQGNPGELFF.

This rearrangement joins TRBV3-1 to TRBJ2-5; the D gene is possibly TRBD2 (6 bases). This CDR3 has 14 amino acids. Germline V gene data show CDR1 as LGHDT and CDR2 as YNNKEL (reference sequence). Trimming left V 4 bases short and J 5 bases short, with 14 bases between. Here the CDR3 DNA reads TGTGCCAGCAGCCGCGACCCGGAGGGGGAGACCCAGTACTTC. As protein: CASSRDPEGETQYF.

This clonotype was seen more than once but under ten times. The rearrangement links TRBV18 to TRBJ1-1; D remains ambiguous. The CDR3 covers 15 residues. The germline gives CDR1 KGHSH, CDR2 LQKENI. Trimming removed 3 bases from V and 0 bases from J, with 11 bases in between. CDR3 sequence reads: CASSPSRGMNTEAFF. The CDR3 DNA sequence: TGTGCCAGCTCACCGTCCCGAGGCATGAACACTGAAGCTTTCTTT.

This clonotype was seen repeatedly, ten times or more. This chain connects TRBV5-1 to TRBJ2-3; TRBD1 or TRBD2 may be the D gene (5 bases each). The germline gives CDR1 SGHRS, CDR2 YFSETQ. Deletions cut 3 bases from V and 3 bases from J, with 8 bases between. CDR3 length: 13 amino acids. CDR3: CASSSEGTDTQYF. CDR3 in DNA: TGCGCCAGCAGCTCCGAGGGGACAGATACGCAGTATTTT.

This clonotype was seen at least ten times. The V call is TRBV4-3, the J call TRBJ2-5; perhaps D is TRBD1 or TRBD2 (5 bases each). The CDR3 has 14 amino acids. Trimming took 0 bases from V and 5 from J, leaving 10 bases between them. Germline CDR1 is LGHNA and CDR2 is YSLEER. CDR3: CASSQDRGPETQYF. CDR3 nucleotides: TGCGCCAGCAGCCAAGATCGGGGACCGGAGACCCAGTACTTC.

The J gene is TRBJ1-2, the V gene TRBV12-3 or TRBV12-4, with 7 bases matching TRBD1. V shed 4 bases and J 4 bases; nucleotides not matched to a gene: 6. This CDR3 region has 14 residues. CDR3 DNA sequence: TGTGCCAGCAGTTGGGACAGAACCCTCTATGGCTACACCTTC. As protein: CASSWDRTLYGYTF.

At least ten counts were recorded for this clonotype. The chain links TRBV6-5 to TRBJ2-3, with D tentatively TRBD1 (6 bases). The CDR3 is 12 residues long. V lost 10 bases to trimming and J lost 1 base, with 9 bases between them. Germline values: CDR1 MNHEY, CDR2 SVGAGI. The DNA for the CDR3 is TGTGCCACCCGACAGGGCACAGATACGCAGTATTTT. Protein product: CATRQGTDTQYF.

This clonotype turned up a few times. The rearrangement uses TRBV24-1 and TRBJ2-2, with D possibly being TRBD1 (5 bases). The length of the CDR3 is 16 residues. V lost 3 bases to trimming and J lost 1 base, with 11 bases between them. Germline CDR1 and CDR2: KGHDR and SFDVKD. The CDR3 loop is CATSDQGAKNTGELFF. CDR3 nucleotides: TGTGCCACCAGTGATCAGGGTGCCAAGAACACCGGGGAGCTGTTTTTT.

This clonotype appeared many times. V and J are TRBV7-2 and TRBJ2-1; D perhaps matches TRBD2 (5 bases). The CDR3 has 15 residues. Looked up from germline, CDR1 is SGHTA and CDR2 is FQGNSA. Between the trimmed V and J ends, which lost 5 bases and 5 bases, there was a span of 16 bases. CDR3 in DNA: TGTGCCAGCAGCCCCCGCCGAGTGAGGGACAATGAGCAGTTCTTC. Its protein product is CASSPRRVRDNEQFF.

The sample holds a few counts of this clonotype. The rearrangement uses TRBV20-1 and TRBJ2-3; 9 positions match TRBD1. Trimming took 4 bases from V and 0 from J; bases not matched to a gene: 2. The germline V gene has CDR1 DFQATT and CDR2 SNEGSKA (reference sequence). There are 14 residues in the CDR3. CDR3 DNA: TGCAGTGCTACGGACAGGGGTAGCACAGATACGCAGTATTTT. Encoded protein: CSATDRGSTDTQYF.

The rearrangement uses TRBV6-2 or TRBV6-3 and TRBJ2-5, with 10 bases lining up with TRBD2. Per the germline V gene, CDR1 is MNHEY and CDR2 is SVGEGT. The CDR3 spans 14 residues. V lost 5 bases, J lost 5 bases, and 5 bases stayed unmatched. CDR3 bases: TGTGCCAGCAGTAGAAGCGGGGGGGCCGAGACCCAGTACTTC. The encoded protein is CASSRSGGAETQYF.

This clonotype has ten or more counts. The chain carries TRBV12-3 or TRBV12-4 and TRBJ1-6, with D unclear. The V end was cut by 1 base, the J end by 10 bases, with 11 bases between. The CDR3 is made up of 14 amino acids. The CDR3 nucleotides are TGTGCCAGCAGTTTAGTAGGGTGGCGCTCACCCCTCCACTTT. It codes for CASSLVGWRSPLHF.

This clonotype was seen ten or more times. J is TRBJ2-3 and V is TRBV7-2; no clear D gene. The germline V and J ends were trimmed by 7 bases and 0 bases, with 14 bases remaining between them. Germline V gives CDR1 SGHTA, CDR2 FQGNSA. CDR3 length: 15 residues. DNA of the CDR3: TGTGCCAGCAATCATGTCGGGTGGAGCACAGATACGCAGTATTTT. Residues: CASNHVGWSTDTQYF.

This clonotype was seen repeatedly, ten times or more. V gene TRBV11-2 combines with J gene TRBJ2-4; TRBD2 might be the D (6 bases). Germline CDR1 reads SGHAT; CDR2 reads FQNNGV. V dropped 1 base and J dropped 9 bases, with 10 bases sitting between them. The CDR3 runs to 13 residues. The CDR3 DNA is TGTGCCAGCAGCTTAGGGGACGGGAGCATTCAGTACTTC. Its protein product is CASSLGDGSIQYF.

This clonotype was found many times. The genes are TRBV7-2 and TRBJ2-5, with a possible D match to TRBD1 (5 bases). This CDR3 comprises 16 residues. The V gene's germline CDR1 is SGHTA and CDR2 FQGNSA. V gave up 4 bases and J gave up 7 bases, with 22 bases separating them. As DNA, the CDR3 is TGTGCCAGCAGCTCCCTAAGGGGCCGAACCCCACGGACCCAGTACTTC. Translated, it gives CASSSLRGRTPRTQYF.

This clonotype was seen ten or more times. J is TRBJ1-2 and V is TRBV7-9; no clear D. Per the germline V gene, CDR1 is SEHNR and CDR2 is FQNEAQ (reference sequence). The CDR3 has 12 residues. Trimming pared 5 bases from V and 5 bases from J, leaving 9 bases between. CDR3: CASSPDPYGYTF. CDR3 sequence (DNA): TGTGCCAGCAGCCCGGACCCTTATGGCTACACCTTC.

This chain links TRBV19 with TRBJ2-2; tentatively, D is TRBD1 (6 bases). Germline loops: CDR1 LNHDA, CDR2 SQIVND (reference sequence). Trimming removed 5 bases from V and 3 bases from J, with 10 bases in between. The CDR3 is 14 amino acids. CDR3 coding DNA: TGTGCCAGTAGTCCGGGACAAGACACCGGGGAGCTGTTTTTT. Its translation is CASSPGQDTGELFF.

This clonotype was observed a handful of times. The rearrangement links TRBV10-3 to TRBJ2-3; 10 bases are shared with TRBD2. V dropped 4 bases and J dropped 7; count of bases not matched to a gene: 26. Per the germline V gene, CDR1 is ENHRY and CDR2 is SYGVKD. CDR3 size: 21 residues. CDR3 loop: CAISGGPALAGEPDHPYTQYF. In DNA, the CDR3 is TGTGCCATCAGTGGGGGACCCGCGCTAGCGGGGGAACCAGACCACCCGTATACGCAGTATTTT.

Many counts were recorded for this clonotype. The V gene is TRBV10-3, the J gene TRBJ2-2; tentatively, D is TRBD2 (6 bases). Trimming left V 8 bases short and J 5 bases short, with 6 bases between. Looked up from germline, CDR1 is ENHRY and CDR2 is SYGVKD. The CDR3 is 11 residues long. The CDR3 region has the DNA TGTGCCATCGGGGGGACCGGGGAGCTGTTTTTT. Encoded protein: CAIGGTGELFF.

This clonotype was observed a handful of times. This chain uses TRBV3-1 with TRBJ1-2, with D hard to call. The V gene's germline CDR1 is LGHDT and CDR2 YNNKEL (reference sequence). The CDR3 sequence is 14 residues long. Trimming removed 4 bases at V and 5 bases at J, with 14 bases between. The CDR3 here is CASSPTMVGYGYTF. The CDR3 DNA follows: TGTGCCAGCAGCCCTACCATGGTAGGGTATGGCTACACCTTC. The variable domain in full, with the rest retrieved from reference TRBV3-1 and TRBJ1-2, is DTAVSQTPKYLVTQMGNDKSIKCEQNLGHDTMYWYKQDSKKFLKIMFSYNNKELIINETVPNRFSPKSPDKAHLNLHINSLELGDSAVYFCASSPTMVGYGYTFGSGTRLTVV.

This clonotype was detected ten times or more. The chain has TRBV6-2 or TRBV6-3 and TRBJ2-3; D is possibly TRBD1 or TRBD2 (7 bases each). Germline V gene lookup returns CDR1 MNHEY and CDR2 SVGEGT. The CDR3 is made up of 17 amino acids. Trimming took off 2 bases at V and 4 bases at J, with 19 bases between the two ends. CDR3 region: CASSYPQGRGRADTQYF. The CDR3 nucleotides are TGTGCCAGCAGTTACCCACAGGGGAGGGGGCGAGCAGATACGCAGTATTTT.

This clonotype was seen many times. The chain joins TRBV20-1 to TRBJ2-1; 9 positions match TRBD1. Trimming cost V 6 bases and J 9 bases; bases outside gene matches: 15. Germline V lookup: CDR1 DFQATT, CDR2 SNEGSKA (reference sequence). The CDR3 covers 15 residues. The CDR3 DNA is TGCAGTGCGCGCGCCGGGACAGGGTATGCCGTTGAGCAGTTCTTC. Its translation is CSARAGTGYAVEQFF.

The chain joins TRBV27 to TRBJ2-7; 7 bases agree with TRBD1. Trimming removed 6 bases from V and 0 bases from J; junction bases left unmatched: 5. This CDR3 is 14 amino acids long. Per the germline V gene, CDR1 is MNHEY and CDR2 is SMNVEV (reference sequence). The CDR3 region is CASSSHRGSYEQYF. The CDR3 DNA sequence: TGTGCCAGCAGCTCACACAGGGGCTCCTACGAGCAGTACTTC.

The DNA for the CDR3 is TGTGCCAGCAGCTTAGATCTTGCTGATGGCTACACCTTC. Encoded protein: CASSLDLADGYTF. The J gene is TRBJ1-2, the V gene TRBV11-2; D gene uncertain. Trimming removed 0 bases at V and 6 bases at J, with 8 bases between. Germline lookup yields CDR1 SGHAT and CDR2 FQNNGV. The CDR3 consists of 13 residues. The variable domain in full, completed from reference TRBV11-2 and TRBJ1-2, reads EAGVAQSPRYKIIEKRQSVAFWCNPISGHATLYWYQQILGQGPKLLIQFQNNGVVDDSQLPKDRFSAERLKGVDSTLKIQPAKLEDSAVYLCASSLDLADGYTFGSGTRLTVV.

This clonotype was counted between two and nine times. This CDR3 is CASSSGTAGTDTQYF. The CDR3 DNA sequence: TGCGCCAGCAGCTCGGGGACTGCCGGCACAGATACGCAGTATTTT. The rearrangement joins TRBV5-1 to TRBJ2-3; maybe TRBD2 (6 bases). CDR1 and CDR2 from the germline V gene are SGHRS and YFSETQ. The V and J ends lost 3 bases and 1 base respectively, with 12 bases between them. This CDR3 region has 15 residues.

This clonotype has more than one count but fewer than ten. The V gene is TRBV6-5, the J gene TRBJ2-5, with 8 bases that match TRBD2. CDR3 length: 14 residues. CDR1 is MNHEY, CDR2 SVGAGI, per germline. Trimming took 0 bases from V and 4 from J; bases not matched to a gene: 1. The CDR3 is CASSYSSGGETQYF. In nucleotides, the CDR3 is TGTGCCAGCAGTTACTCGAGCGGGGGAGAGACCCAGTACTTC.

This clonotype was observed a handful of times. CDR3 DNA: TGTGCCAGCAGCCAAGGAGGCAGGGAACAGTACTTC. It specifies CASSQGGREQYF. The V and J genes are TRBV3-1 and TRBJ2-4, with D tentatively TRBD1 (5 bases). V was trimmed by 1 base and J by 13 bases, leaving 11 bases between them. Germline V gene lookup returns CDR1 LGHDT and CDR2 YNNKEL (reference sequence). The CDR3 runs to 12 residues.

This clonotype was recorded a few times. The chain employs TRBV29-1 and TRBJ1-2, with D maybe TRBD1 (5 bases). This CDR3 comprises 13 residues. V lost 7 bases to trimming and J lost 7 bases, with 19 bases between them. CDR1 is SQVTM, CDR2 ANQGSEA, per germline. This CDR3 is CSGGEGTVFGYTF. The CDR3 DNA reads as TGCAGCGGGGGGGAGGGGACCGTTTTTGGCTACACCTTC. Looking up the rest from reference TRBV29-1 and TRBJ1-2 gives the full variable domain: SAVISQKPSRDICQRGTSLTIQCQVDSQVTMMFWYRQQPGQSLTLIATANQGSEATYESGFVIDKFPISRPNLTFSTLTVSNMSPEDSSIYLCSGGEGTVFGYTFGSGTRLTVV.

This clonotype was found many times. One end of the junction fails to match germline, which may point to a read error. This chain connects TRBV4-1 to TRBJ2-5; 7 bases align to TRBD2. The CDR3 totals 14 residues. CDR1 is MGHRA, CDR2 YSYEKL, per germline. CDR3 DNA: TGCGCCAGCAGACAAGTTGGTAGCGGGGAGACCCAGTACTTC. Amino acids: CASRQVGSGETQYF.

This clonotype was counted between two and nine times. The chain carries TRBV9 and TRBJ2-2; 10 bases are shared with TRBD1. This CDR3 is built from 15 residues. V was clipped by 0 bases and J by 6 bases; unmatched bases: 2. CDR1 SGDLS and CDR2 YYNGEE come from the germline V gene. The CDR3 bases are TGTGCCAGCAGCGTAGTCGGACAGGGGGCCGGGGAGCTGTTTTTT. Its translation: CASSVVGQGAGELFF.

This chain connects TRBV18 to TRBJ1-6, with TRBD1 matching over 10 bases. Trimming at V came to 1 base and at J to 4 bases, leaving 7 bases not matched to a gene. This CDR3 has 18 residues. Germline V gene lookup returns CDR1 KGHSH and CDR2 LQKENI. For the CDR3, the DNA is TGTGCCAGCTCACCACTAAGTCCGGGACAGGGGTATAATTCACCCCTCCACTTT. This gives the protein CASSPLSPGQGYNSPLHF.